One and the same sample provided the 32 T cell receptor beta chains below, sequenced in a study of blood T cell repertoires in COVID-19. Only in-frame clones appear in the TCRdb table, and some are missing; sequencing was by immunoSEQ multiplex PCR. The sample carries some 290,000 clones, about nine tenths recorded once. The specimen was peripheral blood. Every receptor here comes from a woman in her 30s with COVID-19, enrolled during active disease.

CDR3 residues: CASSLRTLLTTEAFF. The CDR3 nucleotides are TGTGCCAGCAGTTTGAGGACACTTCTCACCACTGAAGCTTTCTTT. J is TRBJ1-1 and V is TRBV28, with D maybe TRBD1 (5 bases). The CDR3 contains 15 residues. Deletions cut 3 bases from V and 4 bases from J, with 15 bases between. Germline CDR1 reads MDHEN; CDR2 reads SYDVKM.

The chain uses TRBV19 and TRBJ2-2; TRBD1 is a possible D gene (6 bases). The CDR3 is made up of 15 amino acids. The germline gives CDR1 LNHDA, CDR2 SQIVND (reference sequence). The V end lost 6 bases, the J end lost 0 bases, and 11 bases lay between the germline ends. CDR3 amino acids: CASRKQGTNTGELFF. DNA of the CDR3: TGTGCCAGTAGGAAACAGGGAACGAACACCGGGGAGCTGTTTTTT. Complete variable domain (other parts from reference TRBV19 and TRBJ2-2): DGGITQSPKYLFRKEGQNVTLSCEQNLNHDAMYWYRQDPGQGLRLIYYSQIVNDFQKGDIAEGYSVSREKKESFPLTVTSAQKNPTAFYLCASRKQGTNTGELFFGEGSRLTVL.

CDR3 bases: TGTGCCAGCAACTCCGCCCTCTCCTACGAGCAGTACTTC. Its protein is CASNSALSYEQYF. The chain links TRBV12-3 or TRBV12-4 to TRBJ2-7; D call uncertain. V lost 7 bases and J lost 0, with 10 bases in between. CDR3 length: 13 amino acids.

V and J are TRBV6-5 and TRBJ1-2; 9 nucleotides agree with TRBD1. V shed 7 bases and J 5 bases; nucleotides not matched to a gene: 8. Looked up from germline, CDR1 is MNHEY and CDR2 is SVGAGI. The CDR3 length is 14 residues. CDR3 sequence: CASTRGQGRYGYTF. As DNA, the CDR3 is TGTGCCAGCACCCGGGGACAGGGAAGGTATGGCTACACCTTC.

V gene TRBV24-1 combines with J gene TRBJ2-5, with TRBD2 identical over 10 bases. Germline V CDR1 and CDR2: KGHDR, SFDVKD. The ends lost 4 bases at V and 5 bases at J; junction bases unmatched: 9. The CDR3 spans 16 residues. This CDR3 is CATSDPLSGRQETQYF. The CDR3 bases are TGTGCCACCAGTGACCCCCTTAGCGGGAGGCAGGAGACCCAGTACTTC.

The V gene is TRBV2, the J gene TRBJ1-1, with D perhaps matching TRBD1 (5 bases). This CDR3 is built from 13 residues. Germline V gene lookup returns CDR1 SNHLY and CDR2 FYNNEI. V lost 5 bases, J lost 6 bases, and 13 bases lay in between. For the CDR3, the DNA is TGTGCCAGCAGTCTTCAGGGTCGGTCTGAAGCTTTCTTT. Its translation: CASSLQGRSEAFF. The whole variable domain, filled in from reference TRBV2 and TRBJ1-1, reads EPEVTQTPSHQVTQMGQEVILRCVPISNHLYFYWYRQILGQKVEFLVSFYNNEISEKSEIFDDQFSVERPDGSNFTLKIRSTKLEDSAMYFCASSLQGRSEAFFGQGTRLTVV.

This rearrangement joins TRBV2 to TRBJ2-7; 9 nucleotides agree with TRBD2. Germline loops: CDR1 SNHLY, CDR2 FYNNEI. The V and J ends lost 0 bases and 7 bases, in that order; junction bases with no gene match: 7. The CDR3 consists of 15 residues. CDR3 in DNA: TGTGCCAGCAGTGAAGCTAGCGGGGGCCTTTGGGAGCAGTACTTC. Translated: CASSEASGGLWEQYF.

This chain joins TRBV12-3 or TRBV12-4 and TRBJ2-2, with TRBD2 matching 7 bases. The CDR3 is 13 residues long. V was pared by 8 bases and J by 4 bases, with 4 bases of the junction left unmatched. The CDR3 sequence: CASRRGSTGELFF. The CDR3 DNA reads TGTGCCAGCCGGCGGGGGAGCACCGGGGAGCTGTTTTTT.

This clone was recorded a few times. The V and J genes are TRBV2 and TRBJ2-7, with 9 bases matching TRBD2. Germline values: CDR1 SNHLY, CDR2 FYNNEI. J lost 3 bases, V lost 2 bases, and 5 bases had no gene match. The CDR3 is made up of 15 amino acids. Here the CDR3 DNA reads TGTGCCAGCAGTGAACGCGGCGGGAGGGGCTACGAGCAGTACTTC. Translated, it gives CASSERGGRGYEQYF.

The chain links TRBV29-1 to TRBJ2-5; D not certain. CDR3 length: 11 amino acids. The V end lost 4 bases, the J end lost 4 bases, and 7 bases lay between the germline ends. The germline gives CDR1 SQVTM, CDR2 ANQGSEA. As DNA, the CDR3 is TGCAGCGTTGCTATGCCAGAGACCCAGTACTTC. It translates to CSVAMPETQYF.

The chain combines TRBV2 with TRBJ2-1; TRBD2 agrees at 7 bases. Germline assignment: CDR1 SNHLY and CDR2 FYNNEI. The length of the CDR3 is 12 residues. Trimming at V came to 3 bases and at J to 8 bases, leaving 1 base not matched to a gene. The CDR3 spells CASSELADEQFF. The CDR3 region has the DNA TGTGCCAGCAGTGAGCTAGCGGATGAGCAGTTCTTC.

This clone is a singleton in its sample. CDR3 region: CSRDSLGELFF. The CDR3 DNA sequence: TGCAGTCGGGACTCTCTAGGGGAGCTGTTTTTT. The chain employs TRBV29-1 and TRBJ2-2; a weak D match, TRBD2 (6 bases). Germline V gene sequence: CDR1 SQVTM, CDR2 ANQGSEA. The CDR3 contains 11 residues.

The chain is built from TRBV28 and TRBJ1-4; D is unclear. V was shortened by 6 bases and J by 7 bases, with 21 bases between the two germline ends. This CDR3 comprises 16 residues. Germline CDR1 and CDR2: MDHEN and SYDVKM. CDR3 coding DNA: TGTGCCAGCAGACTGATCAAAGGGAGTGTGGTTGAAAAACTGTTTTTT. This gives the protein CASRLIKGSVVEKLFF.

The chain couples TRBV3-1 (or the pseudogene TRBV3-2) to TRBJ2-5; 8 bases map to TRBD2. Trimming at V came to 4 bases and at J to 0 bases, leaving 7 bases not matched to a gene. The germline V gene has CDR1 LGHDT and CDR2 YNNKEL (reference sequence). The CDR3 covers 16 residues. CDR3 amino acids: CASSPLTREDQETQYF. The CDR3 nucleotides are TGTGCCAGCAGCCCCTTGACGCGGGAGGACCAAGAGACCCAGTACTTC.

The V call is TRBV7-3, the J call TRBJ2-3; D not certain. The CDR3 is 15 amino acids. Per the germline V gene, CDR1 is SGHTA and CDR2 is FQGTGA. V dropped 5 bases and J dropped 0 bases, with 12 bases sitting between them. The CDR3 sequence: CASSLRARSTDTQYF. The CDR3 nucleotides read TGTGCCAGCAGCCTTCGAGCCAGGAGCACAGATACGCAGTATTTT.

The chain couples TRBV19 to TRBJ1-1, with D maybe TRBD1 (6 bases). Germline CDR1 reads LNHDA; CDR2 reads SQIVND (reference sequence). The CDR3 runs to 13 residues. Written as DNA, the CDR3 is TGTGCAGCAGGGGACGGGACGAACACTGAAGCTTTCTTT. Its translation: CAAGDGTNTEAFF.

The chain has TRBV2 and TRBJ1-5; D is undetermined. Germline V CDR1 and CDR2: SNHLY, FYNNEI. The CDR3 covers 13 residues. Trimming removed 4 bases from V and 4 bases from J, with 8 bases in between. As DNA, the CDR3 is TGTGCCAGCAGTGTCAACGGGAATCAGCCCCAGCATTTT. Translation gives CASSVNGNQPQHF.

The V call is TRBV29-1, the J call TRBJ1-1; D possibly corresponds to TRBD1 (5 bases). The CDR3 length is 14 residues. CDR1 and CDR2 (germline): SQVTM, ANQGSEA. With 5 bases removed from V and 5 bases from J, the gap between germline ends came to 18 bases. CDR3 residues: CSVRGGADGTEAFF. CDR3 bases: TGCAGCGTTAGGGGTGGGGCGGACGGAACTGAAGCTTTCTTT.

The CDR3 coding sequence is TGTGCCAGCAGCTTAGGGCGAAACACCATATATTTT. It translates to CASSLGRNTIYF. The genes are TRBV7-2 and TRBJ1-3, with D unresolved. In germline, CDR1 is SGHTA, CDR2 FQGNSA. Trimming shortened V by 1 base and J by 5 bases, and 3 bases separated the two germline ends. This CDR3 has 12 residues.

The CDR3 reads CASSPPAEETQYF. For the CDR3, the DNA is TGTGCCAGCTCACCACCGGCGGAAGAGACCCAGTACTTC. The V and J genes are TRBV18 and TRBJ2-5; no clear D. The CDR3 consists of 13 residues. Trimming cost V 0 bases and J 3 bases, with 5 bases left between them. Germline values: CDR1 KGHSH, CDR2 LQKENI.

This clone came up once. This chain connects TRBV2 to TRBJ1-2; D unclear. V was pared by 5 bases and J by 4 bases, with 14 bases between. The CDR3 length is 14 residues. The germline V gene encodes CDR1 SNHLY and CDR2 FYNNEI. This CDR3 reads CASSSRFTSYGYTF. The CDR3, as DNA: TGTGCCAGCAGTTCTAGGTTTACATCCTATGGCTACACCTTC.

This chain connects TRBV5-1 to TRBJ2-1, with D perhaps matching TRBD1 (6 bases). From germline, CDR1 is SGHRS and CDR2 YFSETQ. The germline V and J ends were trimmed by 2 bases and 6 bases, with 12 bases remaining between them. This CDR3 has 14 residues. The CDR3 protein is CASSLGGSGNEQFF. CDR3 bases: TGCGCCAGCAGCTTAGGGGGATCGGGCAATGAGCAGTTCTTC. The complete variable domain, with remaining parts taken from reference TRBV5-1 and TRBJ2-1, reads KAGVTQTPRYLIKTRGQQVTLSCSPISGHRSVSWYQQTPGQGLQFLFEYFSETQRNKGNFPGRFSGRQFSNSRSEMNVSTLELGDSALYLCASSLGGSGNEQFFGPGTRLTVL.

The rearrangement joins TRBV19 to TRBJ1-5; D uncertain. V gave up 5 bases and J gave up 0 bases, with 5 bases separating them. This CDR3 region has 13 residues. CDR1 is LNHDA and CDR2 is SQIVND in the germline V gene (reference sequence). The CDR3 region is CASSYSSNQPQHF. The CDR3 bases are TGTGCCAGTAGTTACTCTAGCAATCAGCCCCAGCATTTT.

The chain employs TRBV3-1 (or the pseudogene TRBV3-2) and TRBJ1-1; D ambiguous. Germline CDR1 LGHDT, CDR2 YNNKEL (reference sequence). The CDR3 extends over 12 amino acids. V dropped 6 bases and J dropped 1 base, with 6 bases sitting between them. In nucleotides, the CDR3 is TGTGCCAGCAGAGGGAGGAACACTGAAGCTTTCTTT. Translated: CASRGRNTEAFF.

The chain joins TRBV9 to TRBJ1-4; D is uncertain. The CDR3 length is 14 residues. Germline loops: CDR1 SGDLS, CDR2 YYNGEE. Trimming removed 1 base from V and 5 bases from J, with 9 bases in between. CDR3 region: CASSVSSVNEKLFF. CDR3 coding DNA: TGTGCCAGCAGCGTATCATCAGTCAATGAAAAACTGTTTTTT. Together with reference TRBV9 and TRBJ1-4, the CDR3 gives the full variable domain: DSGVTQTPKHLITATGQRVTLRCSPRSGDLSVYWYQQSLDQGLQFLIQYYNGEERAKGNILERFSAQQFPDLHSELNLSSLELGDSALYFCASSVSSVNEKLFFGSGTQLSVL.

Here the CDR3 DNA reads TGTGCCTGGAGTGCAGGTTTTAACTATGGCTACACCTTC. This sequence encodes CAWSAGFNYGYTF. The V call is TRBV30, the J call TRBJ1-2; D is uncertain. Trimming pared 1 base from V and 1 base from J, leaving 7 bases between. The CDR3 runs 13 residues. Germline values: CDR1 GTSNPN, CDR2 SVGIG (reference sequence).

This clone was seen just once. The chain employs TRBV5-4 and TRBJ2-1, with D possibly being TRBD1 (7 bases). The CDR3 is 19 residues long. Trimming shortened V by 1 base and J by 9 bases, and 29 bases separated the two germline ends. Per the germline V gene, CDR1 is SGHNT and CDR2 is YYREEE (reference sequence). CDR3 nucleotides: TGTGCCAGCAGCTTGACAGGGGAGAGTGGAAGAGGGAGGTTTGGTGAGCAGTTCTTC. Its protein product is CASSLTGESGRGRFGEQFF.

This clone was observed a handful of times. This chain connects TRBV27 to TRBJ1-2; 7 bases are a match to TRBD1. Per the germline V gene, CDR1 is MNHEY and CDR2 is SMNVEV (reference sequence). The CDR3 consists of 12 residues. Germline trimming cut 3 bases from V and 8 bases from J; bases unmatched to any gene: 3. Here the CDR3 reads CASSFAGGGYTF. The DNA for the CDR3 is TGTGCCAGCAGTTTTGCAGGGGGGGGCTACACCTTC.

The J gene is TRBJ2-7, the V gene TRBV6-6; 13 positions match TRBD2. The germline CDR1 and CDR2 sequences are MNHNY and SVGAGI (reference sequence). The CDR3 totals 14 residues. V lost 6 bases and J lost 6; bases outside the gene matches: 5. The CDR3 loop is CASSQTSGRAEQYF. CDR3 DNA: TGTGCCAGCAGCCAAACTAGCGGGAGGGCCGAGCAGTACTTC.

CDR3 residues: CASSLGLPEPTDTQYF. CDR3 nucleotides: TGTGCCAGCAGCCTCGGACTTCCTGAGCCCACAGATACGCAGTATTTT. The V and J genes are TRBV7-2 and TRBJ2-3, with a weak D call TRBD2 (5 bases). Germline-derived CDR1 and CDR2 are SGHTA and FQGNSA. V lost 5 bases and J 2 bases, leaving 17 bases between the germline ends. The CDR3 contains 16 residues.

This sequence joins TRBV6-5 and TRBJ1-2; 7 nucleotides align to TRBD1. V gave up 10 bases and J gave up 7 bases; unmatched junction bases: 12. Germline loops: CDR1 MNHEY, CDR2 SVGAGI. CDR3 size: 13 residues. The CDR3 DNA follows: TGTGCCACCCAGGGGGAGCGCGTTGGTGGCTACACCTTC. Residues: CATQGERVGGYTF.

In this sample, this clone turned up once. This chain connects TRBV6-2 or TRBV6-3 to TRBJ1-1; the D is unclear. This CDR3 comprises 14 residues. V was clipped by 6 bases and J by 4 bases, with 15 bases between them. Germline CDR1 MNHEY, CDR2 SVGEGT. CDR3 sequence: CASSGLAGITEAFF. CDR3 sequence (DNA): TGTGCCAGCAGCGGGCTGGCGGGGATCACTGAAGCTTTCTTT.